The 23 T cell receptor beta chains below all came from one sample that was sequenced in a study of Tregs in tolerant kidney transplant recipients. Clones were sequenced by immunoSEQ multiplex PCR, and TCRdb holds only the in-frame ones, with some missing. This specimen shows some 52,000 clones; the ten leading clones hold roughly 0.8%. The sequencing used CD4+ T cells from blood, collected before the transplant. The receptors stem from a human donor who received a combined kidney and bone marrow transplant.

Concerning this clone: The read terminates 3 residues ahead of where the CDR3 ends, so the germline J gene completes it. The chain joins TRBV18 to TRBJ2-7, with TRBD1 as a possible D gene (6 bases). The CDR3 contains 14 residues. In germline, CDR1 is KGHSH, CDR2 LQKENI. Trimming pared 2 bases from V and 5 bases from J, leaving 13 bases between. CDR3 DNA, as far as it was read: TGTGCCAGCTCACCAATAACAGGGAACGACGAG. As protein: CASSPITGNDE. From start to end, the CDR3 is CASSPITGNDEQYF.

Of note for this clone: Read sequence stops 3 residues before the CDR3 end, and the germline J gene provides the missing end. The chain joins TRBV19 to TRBJ1-1; no reliable D call. The length of the CDR3 is 15 residues. Germline lookup yields CDR1 LNHDA and CDR2 SQIVND (reference sequence). The CDR3 sequence: CASSIGQERAPEAFF. Incomplete CDR3 DNA: TGTGCCAGTAGTATTGGGCAGGAAAGAGCCCCGGAA.

For this clone: From the germline J gene comes the end of the CDR3, since the read stops 3 residues before it. This chain connects TRBV5-1 to TRBJ2-6; D unresolved. Looked up from germline, CDR1 is SGHRS and CDR2 is YFSETQ. Trimming left V 7 bases short and J 0 bases short, with 11 bases between. The CDR3 sequence is 15 residues long. CDR3 DNA (partial): TGCGCCAGCGATATAGGGTACTCTGGGGCCAACGTC. Translation: CASDIGYSGANV. The whole CDR3 sequence is CASDIGYSGANVLTF. Complete variable domain (other parts from reference TRBV5-1 and TRBJ2-6): KAGVTQTPRYLIKTRGQQVTLSCSPISGHRSVSWYQQTPGQGLQFLFEYFSETQRNKGNFPGRFSGRQFSNSRSEMNVSTLELGDSALYLCASDIGYSGANVLTFGAGSRLTVL.

As for this clone: The read comes to an end 3 residues before the CDR3 does, leaving the germline J gene to fill in the end. The chain employs TRBV5-1 and TRBJ1-3, with D hard to call. CDR1 and CDR2 (germline): SGHRS, YFSETQ. V gave up 0 bases and J gave up 0 bases, with 7 bases separating them. The CDR3 is made up of 15 amino acids. CDR3 DNA, as far as it was read: TGCGCCAGCAGCTTGGAACCGGGCTCTGGAAACACC. Amino acid sequence: CASSLEPGSGNT. The entire CDR3 reads CASSLEPGSGNTIYF.

Incomplete CDR3 DNA: TGTGCCAGCAGTCAATCGGCCCAGGCCACAAGCAATCAGCCC. Translating gives CASSQSAQATSNQP. The full-length CDR3 reads as CASSQSAQATSNQPQHF. The rearrangement uses TRBV6-2 or TRBV6-3 and TRBJ1-5; D gene unclear. The sequenced fragment ends 3 residues before the CDR3 boundary, so the rest is inferred from the germline J gene. CDR1 and CDR2 from the germline V gene are MNHEY and SVGEGT. The CDR3 loop spans 17 amino acids. V was cut by 5 bases and J by 1 base, with 18 bases left in between.

To note about this clone: The read ends 3 residues early relative to the CDR3; the germline J gene fills the gap. The rearrangement joins TRBV7-9 to TRBJ1-3; D gene ambiguous. This CDR3 comprises 11 residues. Germline lookup yields CDR1 SEHNR and CDR2 FQNEAQ (reference sequence). With 4 bases removed from V and 6 bases from J, the gap between germline ends came to 4 bases. The sequenced part of the CDR3 DNA is TGTGCCAGCAGCTCATTAAACACC. Protein: CASSSLNT. The full CDR3 is CASSSLNTIYF.

The CDR3 loop reads CASSLSRGYSPLHF. The CDR3 DNA, read in part, is TGTGCCAGCAGCTTGAGCAGGGGCTATTCACCC. The V call is TRBV5-5, the J call TRBJ1-6; the D gene is possibly TRBD1 (6 bases). The DNA ends 3 residues before the CDR3 does, and the rest of the CDR3 is filled in from the germline J gene. Trimming pared 1 base from V and 8 bases from J, leaving 10 bases between. The CDR3 is 14 residues long. Germline values: CDR1 SGHKS, CDR2 YYEKEE (reference sequence). Looking up the rest from reference TRBV5-5 and TRBJ1-6 gives the full variable domain: DAGVTQSPTHLIKTRGQQVTLRCSPISGHKSVSWYQQVLGQGPQFIFQYYEKEERGRGNFPDRFSARQFPNYSSELNVNALLLGDSALYLCASSLSRGYSPLHFGNGTRLTVT.

Regarding this clone: The read gets to within 3 residues of the CDR3 end, and the germline J gene fills in the rest. The genes are TRBV30 and TRBJ1-3; D is unclear. The CDR3 is made up of 13 amino acids. Germline V gene sequence: CDR1 GTSNPN, CDR2 SVGIG (reference sequence). V was pared by 0 bases and J by 0 bases, with 3 bases between. Here the CDR3 reads CAWSVSSGNTIYF. The CDR3 DNA, read in part, is TGTGCCTGGAGTGTCAGCTCTGGAAACACC.

Note on this clone: The read falls 3 residues short of the CDR3 end, and the missing part is taken from the germline J gene. The chain uses TRBV20-1 and TRBJ2-3; possible D gene TRBD2, 5 bases. From germline, CDR1 is DFQATT and CDR2 SNEGSKA (reference sequence). Trimming took off 5 bases at V and 3 bases at J, with 24 bases between the two ends. The CDR3 totals 17 residues. The part of the CDR3 DNA that was read is TGCAGTGCTGGACTTTGGATGGTCCAAGTTAGGACAGATACG. Its protein product is CSAGLWMVQVRTDT. The entire CDR3 sequence reads CSAGLWMVQVRTDTQYF.

Note on this clone: From the germline J gene comes the end of the CDR3, since the read stops 3 residues before it. The V call is TRBV7-2, the J call TRBJ1-6; no clear D. This CDR3 contains 15 residues. V was trimmed by 5 bases and J by 0 bases, leaving 8 bases between them. Germline CDR1 and CDR2: SGHTA and FQGNSA. The CDR3 spells CASSGGSSYNSPLHF. Incomplete CDR3 DNA: TGTGCCAGCAGCGGCGGGAGCTCCTATAATTCACCC.

As regards this clone: The read gets to within 3 residues of the CDR3 end, and the germline J gene fills in the rest. J is TRBJ1-2 and V is TRBV5-6, with D tentatively TRBD1 (6 bases). The CDR3 has 14 amino acids. Trimming left V 9 bases short and J 4 bases short, with 19 bases between. Germline CDR1 is SGHDT and CDR2 is YYEEEE. The covered CDR3 bases are TGTGCCACCAAATCAGGGGCGTCTTCCTATGGC. Amino acids: CATKSGASSYG. The CDR3, in full, reads CATKSGASSYGYTF. The whole variable domain, remainder taken from reference TRBV5-6 and TRBJ1-2, is DAGVTQSPTHLIKTRGQQVTLRCSPKSGHDTVSWYQQALGQGPQFIFQYYEEEERQRGNFPDRFSGHQFPNYSSELNVNALLLGDSALYLCATKSGASSYGYTFGSGTRLTVV.

As to this clone: The read halts 3 residues ahead of the CDR3 end, with the missing end drawn from the germline J gene. The chain employs TRBV10-1 and TRBJ2-3; possible D gene TRBD2, 5 bases. This CDR3 comprises 19 residues. Trimming pared 4 bases from V and 0 bases from J, leaving 23 bases between. Looked up from germline, CDR1 is WNHNN and CDR2 is SYGVQD (reference sequence). CDR3 DNA, as far as it was read: TGCGCCAGCAGTGGGCCTAGACCCGGGGTACATGCTAGCACAGATACG. As protein: CASSGPRPGVHASTDT. The complete CDR3 sequence is CASSGPRPGVHASTDTQYF.

Details on this clone: The missing CDR3 end, 3 residues past where the read stops, is filled in from the germline J gene. This rearrangement joins TRBV29-1 to TRBJ2-7, with D possibly matching TRBD1 (6 bases). CDR3 size: 12 residues. The germline V and J ends were trimmed by 7 bases and 2 bases, with 12 bases remaining between them. From germline, CDR1 is SQVTM and CDR2 ANQGSEA. The CDR3 DNA, read in part, is TGCAGCGCCGGATGGGGGCCCTACGAG. Translation gives CSAGWGPYE. The entire CDR3 reads CSAGWGPYEQYF.

The covered CDR3 bases are TGTGCCAGCAGCTTAGGCTACGCCACCTACGAG. Residues: CASSLGYATYE. The entire CDR3 protein reads CASSLGYATYEQYF. The rearrangement joins TRBV11-2 to TRBJ2-7; D not resolved. The read terminates 3 residues before the CDR3 end, so the remaining end is supplied by the germline J gene. Germline CDR1 reads SGHAT; CDR2 reads FQNNGV. The CDR3 has 14 residues. V was trimmed by 1 base and J by 2 bases, leaving 9 bases between them.

As to this clone: The CDR3 goes on 3 residues after the read ends, and that part is filled in from the germline J gene. V usage is TRBV6-4 and J usage is TRBJ1-6; D is undetermined. The V end lost 3 bases, the J end lost 9 bases, and 9 bases lay between the germline ends. CDR3 size: 13 residues. CDR1 is MRHNA and CDR2 is SNTAGT in the germline V gene. CDR3: CASSESAGSPLHF. The sequenced part of the CDR3 DNA is TGTGCCAGCAGTGAATCAGCGGGTTCACCC.

In regard to this clone: The read terminates 3 residues ahead of where the CDR3 ends, so the germline J gene completes it. The chain uses TRBV18 and TRBJ1-5; 10 bases agree with TRBD1. The CDR3 has 14 amino acids. CDR1 and CDR2 (germline): KGHSH, LQKENI. V was clipped by 6 bases and J by 6 bases; unmatched bases: 5. The chain's CDR3 is CASSLTGGGQPQHF. CDR3 bases read: TGTGCCAGCTCCTTGACAGGGGGCGGTCAGCCC.

With regard to this clone: The read halts 3 residues ahead of the CDR3 end, with the missing end drawn from the germline J gene. The genes are TRBV18 and TRBJ2-7; the match to TRBD2 covers 8 bases. The V gene's germline CDR1 is KGHSH and CDR2 LQKENI. The CDR3 extends over 13 amino acids. V lost 3 bases to trimming and J lost 2 bases; unmatched junction nucleotides: 0. CDR3 DNA (partial): TGTGCCAGCTCACCGGGACTAGCCTACGAG. It is translated as CASSPGLAYE. The whole CDR3 sequence is CASSPGLAYEQYF.

In the case of this clone: Read data end 3 residues before the CDR3 end; the end is taken from the germline J gene. V and J are TRBV5-1 and TRBJ2-6; 12 nucleotides line up with TRBD2. Germline lookup yields CDR1 SGHRS and CDR2 YFSETQ. The CDR3 runs 20 residues. Unmatched junction bases numbered 10, after V lost 1 base and J lost 2 bases. This CDR3 reads CASSLISGLAGGPGANVLTF. The part of the CDR3 DNA that was read is TGCGCCAGCAGCTTGATTTCTGGCCTAGCGGGAGGGCCTGGGGCCAACGTC.

With respect to this clone: From the germline J gene comes the end of the CDR3, since the read stops 3 residues before it. The chain joins TRBV19 to TRBJ2-7; possible D gene TRBD2, 5 bases. The length of the CDR3 is 16 residues. The V end lost 9 bases, the J end lost 6 bases, and 27 bases lay between the germline ends. Germline values: CDR1 LNHDA, CDR2 SQIVND (reference sequence). The sequenced CDR3 bases are TGTGCCAGCAGGAAGAGTAGCGCAAGAACCTACCCCGAG. This codes for CASRKSSARTYPE. The full CDR3 protein reads CASRKSSARTYPEQYF.

A note on this clone: The read ends 3 residues shy of where the CDR3 ends; the end is completed using the germline J gene. This chain connects TRBV5-1 to TRBJ1-5; D remains ambiguous. This CDR3 spans 13 amino acids. V lost 5 bases, J lost 4 bases, and 10 bases lay in between. The germline V gene has CDR1 SGHRS and CDR2 YFSETQ. The CDR3 loop reads CASRVDRNQPQHF. The CDR3 bases that were read are TGCGCCAGCAGAGTTGATAGAAATCAGCCC.

Details on this clone: The read terminates 3 residues ahead of where the CDR3 ends, so the germline J gene completes it. The V and J genes are TRBV2 and TRBJ1-2; 10 nucleotides line up with TRBD1. This CDR3 is 14 amino acids long. Germline V lookup: CDR1 SNHLY, CDR2 FYNNEI. The sequenced part of the CDR3 DNA is TGTGCCAGCAGGGAGACAGGGGGCCGGACGACC. It yields the protein CASRETGGRTT. The complete CDR3 protein is CASRETGGRTTYTF.

Turning to this clone: From the germline J gene comes the end of the CDR3, since the read stops 3 residues before it. The chain links TRBV7-2 to TRBJ1-1; D possibly corresponds to TRBD1 (5 bases). The CDR3 sequence is 14 residues long. Germline V gives CDR1 SGHTA, CDR2 FQGNSA. The V end was cut by 6 bases, the J end by 2 bases, with 13 bases between. CDR3 bases read: TGTGCCAGCAGTATGACAGTATTTAACACTGAA. It encodes CASSMTVFNTE. The full CDR3 protein is CASSMTVFNTEAFF.

With regard to this clone: Read coverage stops 3 residues before the CDR3 terminus; the germline J gene supplies the remainder. The chain has TRBV7-9 and TRBJ2-7, with D maybe TRBD2 (6 bases). Trimming cost V 0 bases and J 6 bases, with 12 bases left between them. Germline V gene sequence: CDR1 SEHNR, CDR2 FQNEAQ (reference sequence). The CDR3 spans 14 residues. CDR3 amino acids: CASSLAAGITEQYF. The sequenced part of the CDR3 DNA is TGTGCCAGCAGCTTAGCGGCGGGGATTACCGAG.